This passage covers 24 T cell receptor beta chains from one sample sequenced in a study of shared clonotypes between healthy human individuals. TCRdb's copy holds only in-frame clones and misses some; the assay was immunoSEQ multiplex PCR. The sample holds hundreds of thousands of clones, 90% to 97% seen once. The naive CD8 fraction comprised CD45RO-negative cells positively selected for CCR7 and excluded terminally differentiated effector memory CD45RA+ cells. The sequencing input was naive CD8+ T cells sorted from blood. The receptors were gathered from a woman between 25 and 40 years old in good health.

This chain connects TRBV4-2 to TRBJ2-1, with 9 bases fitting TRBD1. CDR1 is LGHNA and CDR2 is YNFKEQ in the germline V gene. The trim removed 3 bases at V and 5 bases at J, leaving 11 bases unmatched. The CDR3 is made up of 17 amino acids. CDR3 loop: CASSQLFGTGIDNEQFF. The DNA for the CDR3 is TGTGCCAGCAGCCAGTTATTCGGGACAGGGATCGACAATGAGCAGTTCTTC.

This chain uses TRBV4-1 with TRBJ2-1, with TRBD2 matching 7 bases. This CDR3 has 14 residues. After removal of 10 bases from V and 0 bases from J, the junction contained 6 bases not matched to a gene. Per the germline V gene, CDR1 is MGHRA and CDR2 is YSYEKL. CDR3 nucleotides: TGCGCCACCCAGCGGGAAACCTCCTACAATGAGCAGTTCTTC. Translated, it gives CATQRETSYNEQFF.

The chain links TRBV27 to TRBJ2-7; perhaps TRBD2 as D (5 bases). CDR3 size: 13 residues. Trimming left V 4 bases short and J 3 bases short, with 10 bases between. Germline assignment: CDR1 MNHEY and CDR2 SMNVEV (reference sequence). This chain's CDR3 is CASSWRASYEQYF. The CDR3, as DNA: TGTGCCAGCAGTTGGCGGGCCAGCTACGAGCAGTACTTC.

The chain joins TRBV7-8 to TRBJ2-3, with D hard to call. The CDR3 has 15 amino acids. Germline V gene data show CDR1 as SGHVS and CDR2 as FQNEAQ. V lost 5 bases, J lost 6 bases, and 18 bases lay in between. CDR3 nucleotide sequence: TGTGCCAGCAGCCCGCAACGGGCCCTCCCGGATACGCAGTATTTT. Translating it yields CASSPQRALPDTQYF.

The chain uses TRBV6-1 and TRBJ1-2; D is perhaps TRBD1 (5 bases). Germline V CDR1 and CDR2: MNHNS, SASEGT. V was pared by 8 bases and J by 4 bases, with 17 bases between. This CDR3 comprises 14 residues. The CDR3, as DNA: TGTGCCAGCTTGCCGAAGAGAGGGGCCTATGGCTACACCTTC. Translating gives CASLPKRGAYGYTF.

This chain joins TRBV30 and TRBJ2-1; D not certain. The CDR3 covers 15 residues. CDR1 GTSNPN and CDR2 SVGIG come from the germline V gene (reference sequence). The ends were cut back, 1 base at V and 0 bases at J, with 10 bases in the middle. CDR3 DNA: TGTGCCTGGAGTGAAGTAGAGAGCTCCTACAATGAGCAGTTCTTC. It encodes CAWSEVESSYNEQFF.

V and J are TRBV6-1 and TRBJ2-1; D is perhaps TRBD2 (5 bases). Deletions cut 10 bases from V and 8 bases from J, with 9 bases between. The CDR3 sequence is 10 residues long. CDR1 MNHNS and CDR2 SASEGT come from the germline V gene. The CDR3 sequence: CATGFDEQFF. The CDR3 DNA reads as TGTGCCACGGGGTTTGATGAGCAGTTCTTC.

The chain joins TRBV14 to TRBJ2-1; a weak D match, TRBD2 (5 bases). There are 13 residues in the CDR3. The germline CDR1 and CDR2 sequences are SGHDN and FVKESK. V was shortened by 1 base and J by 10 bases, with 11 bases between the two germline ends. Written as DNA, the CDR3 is TGTGCCAGCAGCCAAGTTGAGGGCAGAGAGCAGTTCTTC. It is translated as CASSQVEGREQFF.

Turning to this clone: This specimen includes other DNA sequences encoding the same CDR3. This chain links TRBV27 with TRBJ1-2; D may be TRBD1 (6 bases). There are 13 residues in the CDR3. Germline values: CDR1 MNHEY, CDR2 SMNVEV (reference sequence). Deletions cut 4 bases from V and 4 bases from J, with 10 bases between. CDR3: CASSSTGSYGYTF. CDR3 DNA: TGTGCCAGCAGTTCAACAGGGAGCTATGGCTACACCTTC.

CDR3 DNA sequence: TGTGCCAGCAGTTTGGCCCCAGGACGGGTTTACGAGCAGTACTTC. Its protein product is CASSLAPGRVYEQYF. V usage is TRBV27 and J usage is TRBJ2-7; no clear D gene. Germline CDR1 and CDR2: MNHEY and SMNVEV (reference sequence). V was shortened by 3 bases and J by 4 bases, with 16 bases between the two germline ends. The CDR3 runs 15 residues.

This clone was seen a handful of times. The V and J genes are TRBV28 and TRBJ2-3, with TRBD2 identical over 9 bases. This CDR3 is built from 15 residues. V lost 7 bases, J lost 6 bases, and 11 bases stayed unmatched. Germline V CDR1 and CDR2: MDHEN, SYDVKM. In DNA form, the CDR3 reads TGTGCCAGCACCCTAGGGGCGGGAGGGTCGGATACGCAGTATTTT. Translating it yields CASTLGAGGSDTQYF.

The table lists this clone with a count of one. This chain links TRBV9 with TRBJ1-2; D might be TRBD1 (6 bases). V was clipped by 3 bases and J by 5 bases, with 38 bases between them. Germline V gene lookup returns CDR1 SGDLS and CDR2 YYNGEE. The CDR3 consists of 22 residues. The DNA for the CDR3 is TGTGCCAGCAGCGACGGGAGAGGGACACCTATTAGGTTGGGGAATGCTGGGTATGGCTACACCTTC. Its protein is CASSDGRGTPIRLGNAGYGYTF.

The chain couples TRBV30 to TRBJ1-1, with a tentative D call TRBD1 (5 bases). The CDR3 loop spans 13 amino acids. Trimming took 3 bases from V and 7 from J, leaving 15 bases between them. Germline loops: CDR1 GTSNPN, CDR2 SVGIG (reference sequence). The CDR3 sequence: CAWRKAWGDEAFF. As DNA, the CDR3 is TGTGCCTGGAGAAAGGCATGGGGGGATGAAGCTTTCTTT.

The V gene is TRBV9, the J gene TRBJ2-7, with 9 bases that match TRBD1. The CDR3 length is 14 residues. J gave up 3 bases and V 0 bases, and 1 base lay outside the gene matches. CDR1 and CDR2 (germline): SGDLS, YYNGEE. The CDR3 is CASSVGDRVYEQYF. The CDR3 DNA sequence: TGTGCCAGCAGCGTAGGGGACAGGGTCTACGAGCAGTACTTC.

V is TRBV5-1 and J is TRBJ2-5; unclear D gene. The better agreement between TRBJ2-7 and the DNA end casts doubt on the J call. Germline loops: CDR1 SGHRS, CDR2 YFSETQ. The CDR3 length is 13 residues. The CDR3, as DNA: TGCGCCAGCAGCTTGGGATCGGGTTACGAGCAGTACTTC. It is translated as CASSLGSGYEQYF.

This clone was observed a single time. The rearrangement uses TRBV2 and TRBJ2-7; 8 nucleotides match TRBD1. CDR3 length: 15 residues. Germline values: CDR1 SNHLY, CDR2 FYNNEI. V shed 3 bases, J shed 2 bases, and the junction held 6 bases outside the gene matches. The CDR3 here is CASSERTGWTYEQYF. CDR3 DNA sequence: TGTGCCAGCAGTGAGAGGACAGGGTGGACCTACGAGCAGTACTTC.

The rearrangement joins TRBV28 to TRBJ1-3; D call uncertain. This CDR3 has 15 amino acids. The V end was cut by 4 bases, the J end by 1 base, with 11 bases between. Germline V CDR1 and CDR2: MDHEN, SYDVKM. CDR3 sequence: CASSSPKESGNTIYF. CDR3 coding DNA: TGTGCCAGCAGTTCTCCCAAGGAATCTGGAAACACCATATATTTT.

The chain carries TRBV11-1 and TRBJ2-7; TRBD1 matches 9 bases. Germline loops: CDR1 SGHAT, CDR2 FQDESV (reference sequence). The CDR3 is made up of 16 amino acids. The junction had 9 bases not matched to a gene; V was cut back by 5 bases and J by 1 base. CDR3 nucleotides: TGTGCCAGCAGCCCCCTCGGAGGGACAGGGTCCTACGAGCAGTACTTC. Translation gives CASSPLGGTGSYEQYF. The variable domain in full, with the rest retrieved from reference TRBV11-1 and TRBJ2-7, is EAEVAQSPRYKITEKSQAVAFWCDPISGHATLYWYRQILGQGPELLVQFQDESVVDDSQLPKDRFSAERLKGVDSTLKIQPAELGDSAMYLCASSPLGGTGSYEQYFGPGTRLTVT.

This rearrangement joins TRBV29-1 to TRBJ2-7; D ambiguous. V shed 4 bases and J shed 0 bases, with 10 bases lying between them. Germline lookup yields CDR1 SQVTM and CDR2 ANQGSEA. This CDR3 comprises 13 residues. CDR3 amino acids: CSVALTHSYEQYF. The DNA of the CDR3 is TGCAGCGTTGCTCTCACTCACTCCTACGAGCAGTACTTC.

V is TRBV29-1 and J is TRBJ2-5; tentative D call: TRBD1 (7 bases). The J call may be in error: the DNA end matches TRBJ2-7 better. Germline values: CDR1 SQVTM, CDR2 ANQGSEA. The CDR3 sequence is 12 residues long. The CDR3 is CSVEGQGGEQYF. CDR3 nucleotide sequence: TGCAGCGTTGAAGGACAGGGAGGCGAGCAGTACTTC.

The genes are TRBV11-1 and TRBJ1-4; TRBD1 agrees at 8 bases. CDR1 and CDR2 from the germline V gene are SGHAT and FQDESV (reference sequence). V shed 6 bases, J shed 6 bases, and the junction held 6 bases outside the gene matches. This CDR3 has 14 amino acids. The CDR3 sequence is CASRLTGGDEKLFF. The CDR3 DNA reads TGTGCCAGCAGGCTCACAGGGGGAGATGAAAAACTGTTTTTT. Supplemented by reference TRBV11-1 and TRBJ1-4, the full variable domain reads EAEVAQSPRYKITEKSQAVAFWCDPISGHATLYWYRQILGQGPELLVQFQDESVVDDSQLPKDRFSAERLKGVDSTLKIQPAELGDSAMYLCASRLTGGDEKLFFGSGTQLSVL.

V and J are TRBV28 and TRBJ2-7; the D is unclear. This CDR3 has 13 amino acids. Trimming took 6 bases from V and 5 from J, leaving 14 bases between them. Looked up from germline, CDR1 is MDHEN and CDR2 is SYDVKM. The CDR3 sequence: CASRETPPDEQYF. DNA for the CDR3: TGTGCCAGCAGGGAGACTCCGCCTGACGAGCAGTACTTC.

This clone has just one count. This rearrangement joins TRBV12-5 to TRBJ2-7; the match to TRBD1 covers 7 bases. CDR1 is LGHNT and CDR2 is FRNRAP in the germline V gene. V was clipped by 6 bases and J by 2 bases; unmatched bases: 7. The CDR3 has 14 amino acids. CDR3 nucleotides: TGTGCTAGTGGCATGGACAGGCTTCCCTACGAGCAGTACTTC. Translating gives CASGMDRLPYEQYF.

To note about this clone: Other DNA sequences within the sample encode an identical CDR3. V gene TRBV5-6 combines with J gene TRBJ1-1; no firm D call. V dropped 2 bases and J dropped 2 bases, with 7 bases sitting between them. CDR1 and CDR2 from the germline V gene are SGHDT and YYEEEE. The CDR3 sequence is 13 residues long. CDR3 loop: CASSLGLNTEAFF. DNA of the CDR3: TGTGCCAGCAGCTTAGGACTCAACACTGAAGCTTTCTTT.